This is a list of T cell receptor beta chains from one sample in a study of blood T cell repertoires in COVID-19. The data were produced by immunoSEQ multiplex PCR, yet TCRdb's version contains in-frame clones alone and is incomplete. The sample carries fewer than 500,000 clones, about 89% recorded once. The sample taken for sequencing was PBMCs or T cells enriched from blood (not recorded which). The receptors come from a young man who had recovered from COVID-19. Both conserved end residues are part of each CDR3. Each record gives: D gene, J gene, V gene, clone size, CDR3 protein, CDR3 DNA. D genes are given only for firm matches. Some rows mark clone size as missing; the rest say once, few, many or name a class of expanded clone.

>TRBD1|TRBJ2-7|TRBV6-5|once
CASRGTGTYEQYF
TGTGCCAGCAGGGGGACAGGGACCTACGAGCAGTACTTC
>-|TRBJ1-2|TRBV6-6|once
CASSKIGRGYGYTF
TGTGCCAGCAGCAAAATCGGTCGAGGCTATGGCTACACCTTC
>-|TRBJ2-1|TRBV28|-
CASSFGKFYNEQFF
TGTGCCAGCAGTTTCGGGAAGTTTTACAATGAGCAGTTCTTC
>-|TRBJ2-5|TRBV9|-
CASSTEDSPWETQYF
TGTGCCAGCAGCACCGAGGACAGCCCCTGGGAGACCCAGTACTTC
>-|TRBJ1-2|TRBV25-1|-
CASTGLGSRYGYTF
TGTGCCAGCACTGGGCTGGGGAGTCGGTATGGCTACACCTTC
>-|TRBJ2-1|TRBV7-6|-
CASSLATSLGYNEQFF
TGTGCCAGCAGCTTAGCAACTAGTCTTGGCTACAATGAGCAGTTCTTC
>TRBD2|TRBJ2-2|TRBV7-8|-
CASSLGALAGGNTGELFF
TGTGCCAGCAGCTTAGGAGCGTTAGCGGGGGGTAACACCGGGGAGCTGTTTTTT
>TRBD1|TRBJ2-7|TRBV12-5|-
CASGSPTGLGYEQYF
TGTGCTAGTGGTTCCCCGACAGGGCTCGGCTACGAGCAGTACTTC
>TRBD1|TRBJ1-1|TRBV7-8|-
CASSIGTGTVGTEAFF
TGTGCCAGCAGCATAGGCACCGGGACAGTCGGAACTGAAGCTTTCTTT
>-|TRBJ1-5|TRBV6-4|-
CASSDGRVNQPQHF
TGTGCCAGCAGTGACGGGAGGGTCAATCAGCCCCAGCATTTT
>-|TRBJ2-3|TRBV6-4|-
CASSHTGTQYF
TGTGCCAGCAGTCATACGGGTACGCAGTATTTT
>-|TRBJ1-4|TRBV11-2|-
CASHEGSSEKLFF
TGTGCCAGCCACGAGGGCAGTAGTGAAAAACTGTTTTTT
>TRBD1|TRBJ1-1|TRBV7-9|-
CASSLRGQGGTEAFF
TGTGCCAGCAGCTTAAGGGGACAGGGTGGCACTGAAGCTTTCTTT
>TRBD1|TRBJ1-6|TRBV27|-
CASSFRGGERSPLHF
TGTGCCAGCAGTTTTAGAGGGGGCGAGCGTTCACCCCTCCACTTT
>-|TRBJ2-1|TRBV19|-
CASSTIGTNEQFF
TGTGCCAGTAGTACTATAGGGACAAATGAGCAGTTCTTC
>-|TRBJ1-1|TRBV9|-
CASSVSQTGMNTEAFF
TGTGCCAGCAGCGTATCCCAGACGGGGATGAACACTGAAGCTTTCTTT
>-|TRBJ2-7|TRBV19|-
CASSWGQSYEQYF
TGTGCCAGTAGTTGGGGGCAATCCTACGAGCAGTACTTC
>TRBD1|TRBJ1-3|TRBV29-1|-
CSVSDRAGNTIYF
TGCAGCGTTTCAGACAGGGCTGGAAACACCATATATTTT
>-|TRBJ2-3|TRBV3-1/TRBV3-2|-
CASSLQGGSDTQYF
TGTGCCAGCAGCCTACAGGGGGGGTCAGATACGCAGTATTTT
>-|TRBJ2-3|TRBV28|-
CASSFGGRRGTDTQYF
TGTGCCAGCAGTTTCGGGGGGCGAAGGGGCACAGATACGCAGTATTTT
>-|TRBJ1-4|TRBV6-5|once
CASSSQGFNEKLFF
TGTGCCAGCAGTTCGCAGGGGTTTAATGAAAAACTGTTTTTT
>-|TRBJ2-5|TRBV2|once
CASSGAETQYF
TGTGCCAGCAGTGGGGCGGAGACCCAGTACTTC
>-|TRBJ1-2|TRBV6-5|-
CASSTHQFGYTF
TGTGCCAGCAGTACCCACCAGTTTGGCTACACCTTC
>-|TRBJ2-7|TRBV19|-
CASSSPQRAIYEQYF
TGTGCCAGTAGTTCCCCCCAGCGGGCGATCTACGAGCAGTACTTC
>-|TRBJ1-2|TRBV2|-
CASSDYSSFYGYTF
TGTGCCAGCAGTGATTACAGTTCCTTTTATGGCTACACCTTC
>-|TRBJ1-2|TRBV10-3|-
CAITPGVEGYTF
TGTGCCATCACTCCGGGGGTGGAGGGCTACACCTTC
>TRBD1|TRBJ1-1|TRBV19|-
CASSIRQGAEAFF
TGTGCCAGTAGTATACGTCAGGGGGCTGAAGCTTTCTTT
>-|TRBJ1-1|TRBV30|once
CAWIRVAGRNTEAFF
TGTGCCTGGATTAGGGTGGCGGGTAGAAACACTGAAGCTTTCTTT
>TRBD1|TRBJ2-7|TRBV2|once
CASRQGSEQYF
TGTGCCAGCAGACAGGGGAGCGAGCAGTACTTC
>TRBD1|TRBJ1-4|TRBV19|-
CASTTGGYEKLFF
TGTGCCAGTACAACAGGGGGTTATGAAAAACTGTTTTTT
>-|TRBJ2-7|TRBV10-3|once
CAISDPTGSYEQYF
TGTGCCATCAGTGACCCGACAGGCTCCTACGAGCAGTACTTC
>-|TRBJ2-2|TRBV5-1|-
CASSLEGSYTGELFF
TGCGCCAGCAGCTTGGAGGGGTCTTACACCGGGGAGCTGTTTTTT
>-|TRBJ2-7|TRBV5-1|-
CASSTGSYYEQYF
TGCGCCAGCAGCACAGGATCTTACTACGAGCAGTACTTC
>-|TRBJ2-2|TRBV9|-
CASSVGGNTGELFF
TGTGCCAGCAGCGTGGGGGGGAACACCGGGGAGCTGTTTTTT
>-|TRBJ2-2|TRBV25-1|-
CASSDGHLNTGELFF
TGTGCCAGCAGTGATGGACACCTGAACACCGGGGAGCTGTTTTTT
>TRBD1|TRBJ1-1|TRBV14|-
CASSQRTGVDTEAFF
TGTGCCAGCAGCCAACGGACAGGGGTAGACACTGAAGCTTTCTTT
>TRBD1|TRBJ2-7|TRBV6-5|-
CASVGQGLYEQYF
TGTGCCAGCGTCGGACAGGGATTGTACGAGCAGTACTTC
>TRBD1|TRBJ1-1|TRBV3-1/TRBV3-2|-
CASSHRGRGTEAFF
TGTGCCAGCAGCCACAGGGGGCGGGGCACTGAAGCTTTCTTT
>TRBD1|TRBJ1-2|TRBV7-9|-
CASSEGQGGGGYTF
TGTGCCAGCAGCGAGGGACAGGGGGGTGGTGGCTACACCTTC
>-|TRBJ2-6|TRBV6-2/TRBV6-3|-
CASSPTDSGANVLTF
TGTGCCAGCAGTCCCACAGACTCTGGGGCCAACGTCCTGACTTTC
>-|TRBJ2-3|TRBV11-2|-
CASSRDSTDTQYF
TGTGCCAGCAGCCGGGACTCTACAGATACGCAGTATTTT
>TRBD1|TRBJ1-5|TRBV29-1|-
CSVDPGQDQPQHF
TGCAGCGTTGATCCGGGACAGGATCAGCCCCAGCATTTT
>-|TRBJ1-2|TRBV18|-
CASSAGENYGYTF
TGTGCCAGCTCGGCGGGGGAGAACTATGGCTACACCTTC
>TRBD1|TRBJ1-6|TRBV15|-
CATSRETGGYSPLHF
TGTGCCACCAGCAGAGAGACAGGGGGGTATTCACCCCTCCACTTT
>-|TRBJ2-7|TRBV14|-
CASSHSGNIYEQYF
TGTGCCAGCAGCCATTCAGGGAATATCTACGAGCAGTACTTC
>-|TRBJ2-1|TRBV18|-
CASSPVASDTEQFF
TGTGCCAGCTCCCCCGTAGCTAGCGACACTGAGCAGTTCTTC
>-|TRBJ2-7|TRBV6-1|-
CASSEARFRGQPYEQYF
TGTGCCAGCAGTGAAGCCCGCTTCCGAGGGCAACCCTACGAGCAGTACTTC
>-|TRBJ1-1|TRBV6-2/TRBV6-3|-
CASSQEGLLAFF
TGTGCCAGCAGTCAGGAGGGATTGCTGGCTTTCTTT
>TRBD1|TRBJ1-5|TRBV5-1|-
CASSAGTGGSNQPQHF
TGCGCCAGCAGCGCCGGGACAGGGGGCAGCAATCAGCCCCAGCATTTT
>-|TRBJ1-4|TRBV10-1|-
CASSEGRSANEKLFF
TGCGCCAGCAGTGAAGGGAGGTCGGCTAATGAAAAACTGTTTTTT
>-|TRBJ2-3|TRBV5-4|once
CASSPGGAGATDTQYF
TGTGCCAGCAGCCCTGGGGGCGCGGGAGCTACAGATACGCAGTATTTT
>-|TRBJ2-7|TRBV18|-
CASSRSGGYEQYF
TGTGCCAGCTCACGCTCTGGAGGCTACGAGCAGTACTTC